The present T cell receptor (beta chain) was sequenced within a study of patients and donors after allogeneic stem cell transplantation. This CDR3 is 16 amino acids long. Germline V lookup: CDR1 ENHRY, CDR2 SYGVKD. V shed 6 bases, J shed 0 bases, and the junction held 4 bases outside the gene matches. This clonotype was counted only a few times. Via MiXCR, TCRdb re-called the RT-PCR reads, giving one row per CDR3 protein. The sample lists 400,000 to 450,000 distinct CDR3 sequences; 16% were seen once. The sample comprised blood, either unsorted or a sorted T cell fraction (not recorded which). This sequence originates from a human donor who was either an allogeneic HSCT recipient or a stem cell or donor lymphocyte infusion donor (not recorded which). It is not recorded whose cells these are; they may come from a transplant donor. This chain connects TRBV10-3 to TRBJ2-2, with 10 nucleotides matching TRBD1. The DNA of the CDR3 is TGTGCCATCAGATCGGGACAGGGGTCGAACACCGGGGAGCTGTTTTTT. Amino acids: CAIRSGQGSNTGELFF.